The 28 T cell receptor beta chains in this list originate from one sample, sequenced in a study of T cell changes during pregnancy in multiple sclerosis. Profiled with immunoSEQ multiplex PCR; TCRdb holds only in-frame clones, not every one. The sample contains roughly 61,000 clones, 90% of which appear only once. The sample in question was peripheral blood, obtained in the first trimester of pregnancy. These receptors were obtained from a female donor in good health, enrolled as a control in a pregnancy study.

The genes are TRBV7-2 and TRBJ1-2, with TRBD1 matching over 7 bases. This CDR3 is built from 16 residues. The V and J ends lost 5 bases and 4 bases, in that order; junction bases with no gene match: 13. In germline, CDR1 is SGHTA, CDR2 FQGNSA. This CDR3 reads CASSTRQGGYSYGYTF. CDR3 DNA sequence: TGTGCCAGCAGCACTCGACAGGGAGGCTATAGCTATGGCTACACCTTC.

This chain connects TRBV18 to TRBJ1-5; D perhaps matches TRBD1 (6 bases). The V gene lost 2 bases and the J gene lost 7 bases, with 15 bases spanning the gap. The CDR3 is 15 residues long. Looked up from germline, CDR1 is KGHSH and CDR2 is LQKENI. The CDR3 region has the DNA TGTGCCAGCTCACCAGTTGGACAGAATTTCCAGCCCCAGCATTTT. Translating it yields CASSPVGQNFQPQHF.

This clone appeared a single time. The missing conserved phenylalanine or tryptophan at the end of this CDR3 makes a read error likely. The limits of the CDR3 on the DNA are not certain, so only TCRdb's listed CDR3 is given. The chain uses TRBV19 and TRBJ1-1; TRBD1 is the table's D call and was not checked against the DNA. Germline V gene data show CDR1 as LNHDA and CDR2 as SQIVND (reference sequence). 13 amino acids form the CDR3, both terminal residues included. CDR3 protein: CASSRLPRQGEGL.

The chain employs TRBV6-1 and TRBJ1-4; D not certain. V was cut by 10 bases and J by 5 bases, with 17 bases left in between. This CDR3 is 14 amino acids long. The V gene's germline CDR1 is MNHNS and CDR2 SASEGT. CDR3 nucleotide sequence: TGTGCCACCGTGAATTTCGGGAGAAATGAAAAACTGTTTTTT. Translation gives CATVNFGRNEKLFF.

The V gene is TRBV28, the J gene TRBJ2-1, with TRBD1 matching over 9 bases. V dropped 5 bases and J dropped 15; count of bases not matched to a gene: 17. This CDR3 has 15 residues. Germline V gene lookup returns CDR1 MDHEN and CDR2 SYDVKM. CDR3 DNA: TGTGCCAGCAGTCCGCGGACAGGGGCGGGACGTCACCGGTTCTTC. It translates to CASSPRTGAGRHRFF.

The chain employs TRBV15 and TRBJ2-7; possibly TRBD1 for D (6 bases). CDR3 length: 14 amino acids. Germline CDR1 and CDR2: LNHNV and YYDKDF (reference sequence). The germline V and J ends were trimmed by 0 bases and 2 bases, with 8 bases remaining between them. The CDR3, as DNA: TGTGCCACCAGCAGAGAGTCAGGGGCCTACGAGCAGTACTTC. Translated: CATSRESGAYEQYF.

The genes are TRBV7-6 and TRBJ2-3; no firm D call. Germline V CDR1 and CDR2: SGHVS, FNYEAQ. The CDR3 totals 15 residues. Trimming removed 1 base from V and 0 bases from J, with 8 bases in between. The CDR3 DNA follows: TGTGCCAGCAGCTTAGTATTTATTAGCACAGATACGCAGTATTTT. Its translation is CASSLVFISTDTQYF.

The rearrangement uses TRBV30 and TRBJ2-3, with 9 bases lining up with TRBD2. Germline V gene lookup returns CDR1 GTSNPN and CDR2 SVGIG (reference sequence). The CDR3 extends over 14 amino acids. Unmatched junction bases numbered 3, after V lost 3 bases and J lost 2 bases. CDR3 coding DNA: TGTGCCTGGAGAATAGCGGGGGACACAGATACGCAGTATTTT. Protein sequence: CAWRIAGDTDTQYF.

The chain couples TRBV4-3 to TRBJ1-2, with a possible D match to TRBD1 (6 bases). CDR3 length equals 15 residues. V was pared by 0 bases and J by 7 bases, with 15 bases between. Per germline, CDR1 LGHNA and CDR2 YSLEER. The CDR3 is CASSQDQAGVSGYTF. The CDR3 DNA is TGCGCCAGCAGCCAAGATCAGGCAGGGGTGAGTGGCTACACCTTC.

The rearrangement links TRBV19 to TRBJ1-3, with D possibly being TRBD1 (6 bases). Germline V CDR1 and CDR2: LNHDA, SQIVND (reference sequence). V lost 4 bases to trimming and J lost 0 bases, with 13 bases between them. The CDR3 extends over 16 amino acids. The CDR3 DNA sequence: TGTGCCAGTAGTACCCAAGACAGGTACTCTGGAAACACCATATATTTT. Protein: CASSTQDRYSGNTIYF. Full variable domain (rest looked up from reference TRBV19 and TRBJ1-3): DGGITQSPKYLFRKEGQNVTLSCEQNLNHDAMYWYRQDPGQGLRLIYYSQIVNDFQKGDIAEGYSVSREKKESFPLTVTSAQKNPTAFYLCASSTQDRYSGNTIYFGEGSWLTVV.

The CDR3 DNA follows: TGCGCCAGCAGCTACGGACAGGTGGGGGAATACGAGCAGTACTTC. Translation gives CASSYGQVGEYEQYF. The chain employs TRBV5-1 and TRBJ2-7, with 7 bases fitting TRBD1. Trimming took 3 bases from V and 4 from J; bases not matched to a gene: 10. CDR3 length: 15 amino acids. In germline, CDR1 is SGHRS, CDR2 YFSETQ.

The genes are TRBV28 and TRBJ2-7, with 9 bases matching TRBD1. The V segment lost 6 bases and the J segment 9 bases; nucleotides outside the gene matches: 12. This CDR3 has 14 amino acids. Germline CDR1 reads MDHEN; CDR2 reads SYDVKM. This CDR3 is CASRATGGILGQYF. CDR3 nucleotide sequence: TGTGCCAGCAGGGCGACAGGGGGAATTTTAGGGCAGTACTTC.

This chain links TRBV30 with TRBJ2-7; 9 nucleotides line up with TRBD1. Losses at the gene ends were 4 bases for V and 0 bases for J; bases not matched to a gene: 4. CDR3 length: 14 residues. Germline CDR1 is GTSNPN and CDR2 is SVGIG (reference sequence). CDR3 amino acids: CAWTLGQGSYEQYF. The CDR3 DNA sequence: TGTGCCTGGACCCTGGGACAGGGCTCCTACGAGCAGTACTTC.

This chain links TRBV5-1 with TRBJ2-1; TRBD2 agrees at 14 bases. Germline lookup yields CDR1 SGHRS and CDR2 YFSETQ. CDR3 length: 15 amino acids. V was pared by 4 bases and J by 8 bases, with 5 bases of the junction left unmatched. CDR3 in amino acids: CASSPSGLAGDEQFF. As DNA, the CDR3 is TGCGCCAGCAGCCCGTCGGGACTAGCGGGAGATGAGCAGTTCTTC.

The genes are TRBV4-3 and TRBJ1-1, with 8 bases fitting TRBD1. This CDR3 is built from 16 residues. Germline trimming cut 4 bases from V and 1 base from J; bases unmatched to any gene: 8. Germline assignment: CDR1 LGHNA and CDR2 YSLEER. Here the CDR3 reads CASSLAPQGGNTEAFF. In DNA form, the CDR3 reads TGCGCCAGCAGCCTTGCACCACAGGGGGGGAACACTGAAGCTTTCTTT.

The CDR3 sequence: CASSMAASALYEQYF. As DNA, the CDR3 is TGTGCCAGTAGTATGGCCGCCTCCGCCCTCTACGAGCAGTACTTC. The V gene is TRBV19, the J gene TRBJ2-7, with D hard to call. CDR1 LNHDA and CDR2 SQIVND come from the germline V gene (reference sequence). Trimming took 3 bases from V and 3 from J, leaving 15 bases between them. The CDR3 length is 15 residues.

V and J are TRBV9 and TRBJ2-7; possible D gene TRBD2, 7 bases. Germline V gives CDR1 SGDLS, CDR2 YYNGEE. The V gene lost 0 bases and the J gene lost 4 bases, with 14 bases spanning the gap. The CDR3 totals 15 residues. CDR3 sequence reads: CASSVGWGGKYEQYF. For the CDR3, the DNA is TGTGCCAGCAGCGTAGGGTGGGGGGGCAAATACGAGCAGTACTTC.

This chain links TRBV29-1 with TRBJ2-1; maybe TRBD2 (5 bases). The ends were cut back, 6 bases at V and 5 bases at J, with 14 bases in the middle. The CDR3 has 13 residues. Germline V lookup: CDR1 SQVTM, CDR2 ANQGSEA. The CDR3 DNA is TGCAGCGTCCGCGGGCTCTTAAACAATGAGCAGTTCTTC. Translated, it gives CSVRGLLNNEQFF.

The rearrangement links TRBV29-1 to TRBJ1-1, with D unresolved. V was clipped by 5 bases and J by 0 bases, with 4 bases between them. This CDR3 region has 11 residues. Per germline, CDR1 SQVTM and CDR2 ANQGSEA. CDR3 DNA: TGCAGCGTTCGTGTGAACACTGAAGCTTTCTTT. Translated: CSVRVNTEAFF.

The CDR3 region has the DNA TGTGCCAGCAGTACCGACGGGGAGAGCTCCTACGAGCAGTACTTC. Encoded protein: CASSTDGESSYEQYF. This chain uses TRBV2 with TRBJ2-7; maybe TRBD2 (5 bases). Germline values: CDR1 SNHLY, CDR2 FYNNEI. V was shortened by 5 bases and J by 0 bases, with 14 bases between the two germline ends. CDR3 length equals 15 residues.

Written as DNA, the CDR3 is TGTGCCAGCAGCCCTTCCGGGGGGCGTCAGCCCCAGCATTTT. Residues: CASSPSGGRQPQHF. This sequence joins TRBV6-4 and TRBJ1-5; D might be TRBD1 (6 bases). This CDR3 region has 14 residues. Germline V gene data show CDR1 as MRHNA and CDR2 as SNTAGT. Deletions cut 6 bases from V and 6 bases from J, with 15 bases between.

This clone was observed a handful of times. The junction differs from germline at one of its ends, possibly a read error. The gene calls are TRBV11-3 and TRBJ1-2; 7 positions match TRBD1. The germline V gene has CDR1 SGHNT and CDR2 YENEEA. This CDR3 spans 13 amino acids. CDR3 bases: TGTGCCAGCAGCTTTGGTGACTTGGGACAGTTCCTTTTC. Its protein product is CASSFGDLGQFLF. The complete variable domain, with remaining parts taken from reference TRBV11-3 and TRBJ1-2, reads EAGVVQSPRYKIIEKKQPVAFWCNPISGHNTLYWYLQNLGQGPELLIRYENEEAVDDSQLPKDRFSAERLKGVDSTLKIQPAELGDSAVYLCASSFGDLGQFLFGSGTRLTVV.

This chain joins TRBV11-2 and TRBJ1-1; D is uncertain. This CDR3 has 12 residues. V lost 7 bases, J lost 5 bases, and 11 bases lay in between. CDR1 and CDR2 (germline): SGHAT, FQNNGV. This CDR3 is CASKGGETEAFF. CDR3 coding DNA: TGTGCCAGCAAGGGAGGTGAAACTGAAGCTTTCTTT. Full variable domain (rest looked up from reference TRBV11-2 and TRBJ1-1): EAGVAQSPRYKIIEKRQSVAFWCNPISGHATLYWYQQILGQGPKLLIQFQNNGVVDDSQLPKDRFSAERLKGVDSTLKIQPAKLEDSAVYLCASKGGETEAFFGQGTRLTVV.

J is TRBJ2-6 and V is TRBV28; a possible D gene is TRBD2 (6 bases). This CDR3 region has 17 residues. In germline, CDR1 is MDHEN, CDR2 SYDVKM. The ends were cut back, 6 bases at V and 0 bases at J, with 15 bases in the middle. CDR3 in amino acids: CASREGLLLSGANVLTF. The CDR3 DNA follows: TGTGCCAGCAGGGAGGGTCTGCTCCTCTCTGGGGCCAACGTCCTGACTTTC.

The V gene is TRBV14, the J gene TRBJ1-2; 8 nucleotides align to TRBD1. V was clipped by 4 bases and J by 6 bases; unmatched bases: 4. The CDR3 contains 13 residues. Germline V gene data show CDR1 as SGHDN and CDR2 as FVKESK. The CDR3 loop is CASSRGQADGYTF. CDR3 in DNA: TGTGCCAGCAGCCGGGGACAGGCGGATGGCTACACCTTC.

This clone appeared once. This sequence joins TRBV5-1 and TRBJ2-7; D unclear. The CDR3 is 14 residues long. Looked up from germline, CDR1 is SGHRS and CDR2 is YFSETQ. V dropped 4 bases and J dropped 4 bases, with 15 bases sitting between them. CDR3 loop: CASSTGLSAYEQYF. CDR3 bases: TGCGCCAGCAGCACGGGTTTATCCGCGTACGAGCAGTACTTC. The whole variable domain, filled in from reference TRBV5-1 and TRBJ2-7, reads KAGVTQTPRYLIKTRGQQVTLSCSPISGHRSVSWYQQTPGQGLQFLFEYFSETQRNKGNFPGRFSGRQFSNSRSEMNVSTLELGDSALYLCASSTGLSAYEQYFGPGTRLTVT.

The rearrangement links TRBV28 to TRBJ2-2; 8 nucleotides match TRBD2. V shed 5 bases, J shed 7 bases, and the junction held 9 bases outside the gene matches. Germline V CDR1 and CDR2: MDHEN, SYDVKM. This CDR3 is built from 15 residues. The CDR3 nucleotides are TGTGCCAGCAGTCCTCCGGGACTAGGGATCGGGGAGCTGTTTTTT. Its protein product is CASSPPGLGIGELFF.

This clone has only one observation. The CDR3 loop reads CANPPLNPPTGGGGYEQYF. CDR3 in DNA: TGTGCCAACCCACCCTTAAACCCGCCAACAGGGGGAGGGGGTTACGAGCAGTACTTC. The chain has TRBV13 and TRBJ2-7, with a weak D call TRBD1 (8 bases). V lost 10 bases and J 4 bases, leaving 35 bases between the germline ends. Germline lookup yields CDR1 PRHDT and CDR2 FYEKMQ (reference sequence). There are 19 residues in the CDR3. The full variable domain, in which reference TRBV13 and TRBJ2-7 provide the parts outside the CDR3, is AAGVIQSPRHLIKEKRETATLKCYPIPRHDTVYWYQQGPGQDPQFLISFYEKMQSDKGSIPDRFSAQQFSDYHSELNMSSLELGDSALYFCANPPLNPPTGGGGYEQYFGPGTRLTVT.